This is a list of T cell receptor beta chains from one sample in a study of PD-L1 blockade in urothelial cancer. The assay was immunoSEQ multiplex PCR, and TCRdb's table has in-frame clones only and misses some. The sample consists of about 91,000 clones, around four fifths of them appearing once. Sequenced here: PBMCs, sampled around atezolizumab (anti-PD-L1) treatment. These receptors all come from a man in his 70s with urothelial cancer. Both conserved end residues are part of each CDR3. The D gene is left open where the match is weak. Clone size, where shown, is once, few, many, or a class for clones that have expanded.

j_gene,len,d_gene,v_gene,abundance,CDR3nt,CDR3aa
TRBJ2-1,15,TRBD2,TRBV13,few,TGTGCCAGCAGCTCCGGACTAGCTTTGAGCGATGAGCAGTTCTTC,CASSSGLALSDEQFF
TRBJ1-1,17,TRBD1,TRBV19,.,TGTGCCAGTAGTATGAGGGACAGGGGAACAGGTAACACTGAAGCTTTCTTT,CASSMRDRGTGNTEAFF
TRBJ2-4,15,.,TRBV19,.,TGTGCCAGTAGCGCTTCTAGGAAGCGGGCGCAGATTCAGTACTTC,CASSASRKRAQIQYF
TRBJ1-2,15,TRBD1,TRBV7-8,.,TGTGCCAGCAGCCCTCCGGGACAGGGGGCGGTTGGCTACACCTTC,CASSPPGQGAVGYTF
TRBJ1-3,15,.,TRBV2,.,TGTGCCAGCACCGGCGAGGGATTCTCTGGAAACACCATATATTTT,CASTGEGFSGNTIYF
TRBJ1-1,13,TRBD1,TRBV29-1,.,TGCAGCGCCGGACAGGGGGTCGACACTGAAGCTTTCTTT,CSAGQGVDTEAFF
TRBJ2-3,14,.,TRBV5-8,once,TGTGCCAGCAGCTTTCAGGAAAGCACAGATACGCAGTATTTT,CASSFQESTDTQYF
TRBJ2-7,15,TRBD2,TRBV6-5,.,TGTGCCAGCACCCGAACCGGACTAGCGGGAGTCGAGCAGTACTTC,CASTRTGLAGVEQYF
TRBJ2-5,13,TRBD1,TRBV5-1,.,TGCGCCAGCAGCTGGGACAGGGTAGAGACCCAGTACTTC,CASSWDRVETQYF
TRBJ1-2,13,.,TRBV19,.,TGTGCCAGTAGTGCGACACAAGGCTATGGCTACACCTTC,CASSATQGYGYTF
TRBJ2-1,11,.,TRBV5-1,.,TGCGCCAGCAGCTTGGAGGGGTGGAAGTTCTTC,CASSLEGWKFF
TRBJ2-5,15,.,TRBV19,.,TGTGCCAGTAGTATAGATCTTGGCAGGGGAGAGACCCAGTACTTC,CASSIDLGRGETQYF
TRBJ1-2,13,.,TRBV6-6,.,TGTGCCAGCAGTCTCGGTTCCGGGGGGGGCTACACCTTC,CASSLGSGGGYTF
TRBJ2-3,16,TRBD2,TRBV7-2,.,TGTGCCAGCAGCTCTACTAGCGGGGCGGGCACAGATACGCAGTATTTT,CASSSTSGAGTDTQYF
TRBJ1-4,15,.,TRBV10-3,once,TGTGCCATCAGTGAGTCAGGGGTCAGTAATGAAAAACTGTTTTTT,CAISESGVSNEKLFF
TRBJ2-3,19,TRBD1,TRBV5-1,once,TGCGCCAGCAGCTTGGGCCGGGACAGGGTCGCGCTAAGCACAGATACGCAGTATTTT,CASSLGRDRVALSTDTQYF
TRBJ1-2,13,TRBD1,TRBV5-4,.,TGTGCCAGCAGCTCACAGGGGGCAGGAGGCTACACCTTC,CASSSQGAGGYTF
TRBJ1-1,16,.,TRBV4-1,once,TGCGCCAGCAGCCAACCCTTCGACACCCCAGACACTGAAGCTTTCTTT,CASSQPFDTPDTEAFF
TRBJ2-3,16,.,TRBV27,.,TGTGCCAGCAGCCGGAGGGGGGGCCCGACTGAGGATACGCAGTATTTT,CASSRRGGPTEDTQYF
TRBJ2-2,16,TRBD2,TRBV29-1,.,TGCAGCGTTGATGCTAGCGGGAGGGCGGGGACCGGGGAGCTGTTTTTT,CSVDASGRAGTGELFF
TRBJ2-3,16,TRBD2,TRBV7-2,.,TGTGCCAGCAGCTTAGATCCACTAGCGGGGACAGATACGCAGTATTTT,CASSLDPLAGTDTQYF
TRBJ1-1,14,.,TRBV5-1,.,TGCGCCAGCAGCTTGAAGAGCCCACAGGGATCGGCTTTCTTT,CASSLKSPQGSAFF
TRBJ2-2,14,TRBD1,TRBV7-9,many,TGTGCCAGCAGCGGACAGGGTAGAGCCGGGGAGCTGTTTTTT,CASSGQGRAGELFF
TRBJ1-4,19,.,TRBV4-1,.,TGCGCCAGCAGCCAAGATCCCAGGGAGGGCCTTGCAACTAATGAAAAACTGTTTTTT,CASSQDPREGLATNEKLFF
TRBJ1-2,15,.,TRBV27,.,TGTGCCAGCAGCCCGGCCCTAACAGGGTATGGTGGCTACACCTTC,CASSPALTGYGGYTF
TRBJ2-7,13,.,TRBV6-1,.,TGTGCCAGCAGTTGGACAATTTCCTACGAGCAGTACTTC,CASSWTISYEQYF
TRBJ1-2,12,.,TRBV7-8,once,TGTGCCAGCAGCCCAGTGGGGGGTGGCTACACCTTC,CASSPVGGGYTF
TRBJ2-6,18,TRBD1,TRBV27,.,TGTGCCAGCAGTCCCGGACAGGGTTATAGCTCTGGGGCCAACGTCCTGACTTTC,CASSPGQGYSSGANVLTF
TRBJ2-7,13,TRBD2,TRBV6-1,.,TGTGCCATCGGGACTAGCGAACATTACGAGCAGTACTTC,CAIGTSEHYEQYF
TRBJ2-7,14,TRBD2,TRBV18,.,TGTGCCAGCTCGCCCGCGGGAGGGGGCTACGAGCAGTACTTC,CASSPAGGGYEQYF
TRBJ2-5,18,TRBD2,TRBV4-2,once,TGTGCCAGCAGCCAAGAAGAGGGACTAGCGGGAGGTGTAGGGACCCAGTACTTC,CASSQEEGLAGGVGTQYF
TRBJ2-7,16,TRBD1,TRBV7-2,.,TGTGCCAGCAGCTTAGAATTCCGGGACAGGGAAGACGAGCAGTACTTC,CASSLEFRDREDEQYF
TRBJ2-3,16,.,TRBV5-1,.,TGCGCCAGCAGCTTAACAGGCCGGGGGTTAACAGATACGCAGTATTTT,CASSLTGRGLTDTQYF
TRBJ2-5,15,.,TRBV5-4,.,TGTGCCAGCAGCCGGACCACAGGGGGGGGAGAGACCCAGTACTTC,CASSRTTGGGETQYF
TRBJ2-1,13,TRBD2,TRBV7-3,.,TGTGCCAGCAGCCCCGGGGGGGCCGGTGAGCAGTTCTTC,CASSPGGAGEQFF
TRBJ1-2,14,TRBD1,TRBV29-1,.,TGCAGCGACTCCCCGGGACAGGGGTCCTATGGCTACACCTTC,CSDSPGQGSYGYTF
TRBJ1-5,15,.,TRBV19,.,TGTGCCAGTAGTATCAGCAGGGAGCGGGGTCAGCCCCAGCATTTT,CASSISRERGQPQHF
TRBJ2-1,14,.,TRBV4-3,.,TGCGCCAGCAGCCAAGATCAGGTGAGCTATGAGCAGTTCTTC,CASSQDQVSYEQFF
TRBJ2-4,17,TRBD1,TRBV11-2,.,TGTGCCAGCAGCCCCCGACAGGGATCGATAGCCAAAAACATTCAGTACTTC,CASSPRQGSIAKNIQYF
TRBJ2-2,17,.,TRBV18,.,TGTGCCAGCTCATCTGCCCGGCGGGTTGGAGGCACCGGGGAGCTGTTTTTT,CASSSARRVGGTGELFF
TRBJ2-2,15,TRBD1,TRBV4-3,.,TGCGCCAGCAGCTTACCGGGACAGGGTACCGGGGAGCTGTTTTTT,CASSLPGQGTGELFF
TRBJ2-5,16,.,TRBV9,.,TGTGCCAGCAGCGTAGTTATCGGGGGTGAGGCAGAGACCCAGTACTTC,CASSVVIGGEAETQYF
TRBJ2-7,15,.,TRBV4-3,.,TGCGCCAGCAGCCAAGAACAGGGCTTATCCTACGAGCAGTACTTC,CASSQEQGLSYEQYF
TRBJ1-4,14,TRBD1,TRBV7-9,.,TGTGCCAGCAGCGACAGGGCCGCTAATGAAAAACTGTTTTTT,CASSDRAANEKLFF
TRBJ2-7,13,TRBD1,TRBV27,.,TGTGCCAGCAGTCTAACAGGGGTTCACGAGCAGTACTTC,CASSLTGVHEQYF
TRBJ2-7,16,.,TRBV27,many,TGTGCCAGCAGTTCTCCGGGACTCCCCCCTCCATACGAGCAGTACTTC,CASSSPGLPPPYEQYF
TRBJ2-5,15,TRBD1,TRBV11-3,.,TGTGCCAGCAGCCCCGGGACAGGGGGACAAGAGACCCAGTACTTC,CASSPGTGGQETQYF
TRBJ2-7,17,.,TRBV21-1,.,TGTGCCAGCAGCAAAGTTGGGACAGGACCCTACCTCTACGAGCAGTACTTC,CASSKVGTGPYLYEQYF
TRBJ1-1,15,TRBD1,TRBV5-1,.,TGCGCCAGCAGCTTGGAGGGACAGATGAACACTGAAGCTTTCTTT,CASSLEGQMNTEAFF
TRBJ1-1,13,.,TRBV11-3,.,TGTGCCAGCAGCCGGGAGGGGGGCACTGAAGCTTTCTTT,CASSREGGTEAFF
TRBJ2-7,15,TRBD2,TRBV2,.,TGTGCCAGCAGTGACCCAGCGGGGGCCAGCTACGAGCAGTACTTC,CASSDPAGASYEQYF
TRBJ2-3,15,.,TRBV30,.,TGTGCCTGGAGTGTACGTGGGAGAGGCACAGATACGCAGTATTTT,CAWSVRGRGTDTQYF
TRBJ2-3,17,TRBD2,TRBV19,.,TGTGCCAGTAGCACACAGGGACTAGCGGGAGGTGTAGGCACGCAGTATTTT,CASSTQGLAGGVGTQYF
TRBJ2-2,16,TRBD2,TRBV9,.,TGTGCCAGCAGCGCCTCTCCGGAAGGGAGGGCCGGGGAGCTGTTTTTT,CASSASPEGRAGELFF
TRBJ1-2,15,.,TRBV6-1,.,TGTGCCAGCAGTGAAGCGCTTCAGGGGATCTATGGCTACACCTTC,CASSEALQGIYGYTF
TRBJ2-1,15,.,TRBV11-2,.,TGTGCCAGCAGCTACGACTTCTTAACAAACAATGAGCAGTTCTTC,CASSYDFLTNNEQFF
TRBJ2-7,13,TRBD1,TRBV5-6,.,TGTGCCAGCAGTGGACAGGAGTGGCACGAGCAGTACTTC,CASSGQEWHEQYF